This TCR beta chain came from a study of blood T cells in healthy people across ages. This clonotype showed up just a few times. Trimming pared 6 bases from V and 4 bases from J, leaving 16 bases between. Germline V CDR1 and CDR2: MNHEY, SMNVEV (reference sequence). The CDR3 extends over 16 amino acids. With a J-beta primer mix and a sample-barcoded 5' primer, a second PCR ran about 7 to 12 cycles. MiXCR, run by TCRdb on the 5' RACE reads, gives a single entry per CDR3 protein. The data show around 1.7 million distinct CDR3 sequences, over 25% seen once. The sample taken for sequencing was blood. This sequence was found in a woman aged 25 to 39 in good health. This chain uses TRBV27 with TRBJ2-6; D could derive from TRBD1 or TRBD2 (6 bases each). For the CDR3, the DNA is TGTGCCAGCAGCACCACGGGGGCGCTAGGGGCCAACGTCCTGACTTTC. The encoded protein is CASSTTGALGANVLTF.